What follows are 27 T cell receptor beta chains derived from one specimen sequenced in a study of T-cell reconstitution after alpha-beta-depleted transplantation in children. Using unique molecular identifiers, the investigators prepared the TCRbeta library. TCRdb passed the PCR reads through MiXCR, listing each CDR3 protein once. Found here are over 150,000 distinct CDR3 sequences, less than 8% of them singletons; the top ten hold around 3.1%. The specimen comprised PBMCs from the stem cell graft donor, sampled from the stem cell graft. These receptors all come from a human donor who donated a stem cell graft to a child with Wiskott-Aldrich syndrome.

This clonotype was counted at least ten times. V and J are TRBV5-1 and TRBJ1-1; weak D call: TRBD1 (6 bases). Trimming cost V 4 bases and J 0 bases, with 13 bases left between them. The CDR3 has 15 residues. Germline assignment: CDR1 SGHRS and CDR2 YFSETQ. CDR3 coding DNA: TGCGCCAGCAGCATGGCGGGGGGGCTGAACACTGAAGCTTTCTTT. Translating it yields CASSMAGGLNTEAFF.

In nucleotides, the CDR3 is TGTGCCATGGGCCCCGGACTATACTACGAGCAGTACTTC. Translating it yields CAMGPGLYYEQYF. The V gene is TRBV4-2, the J gene TRBJ2-7, with a weak D call TRBD2 (6 bases). This CDR3 contains 13 residues. Germline CDR1 LGHNA, CDR2 YNFKEQ. The V gene lost 10 bases and the J gene lost 3 bases, with 16 bases spanning the gap.

Many counts were recorded for this clonotype. J is TRBJ2-5 and V is TRBV10-1; D perhaps matches TRBD1 (6 bases). Germline CDR1 and CDR2: WNHNN and SYGVQD (reference sequence). This CDR3 has 13 amino acids. Trimming removed 6 bases from V and 5 bases from J, with 13 bases in between. In DNA, the CDR3 is TGCGCCAGCAGCCGACAGGTTGAGGAGACCCAGTACTTC. Translating gives CASSRQVEETQYF.

Many counts were recorded for this clonotype. The chain employs TRBV29-1 and TRBJ1-1; 7 nucleotides agree with TRBD1. The germline V gene encodes CDR1 SQVTM and CDR2 ANQGSEA. The ends lost 5 bases at V and 4 bases at J; junction bases unmatched: 4. The CDR3 spans 12 residues. In nucleotides, the CDR3 is TGCAGCGTTAAGGGGGCCGGCACTGAAGCTTTCTTT. Amino acids: CSVKGAGTEAFF.

The table lists this clonotype with many counts. The V and J genes are TRBV12-3 or TRBV12-4 and TRBJ2-1, with a weak D call TRBD1 (6 bases). This CDR3 has 16 amino acids. V was cut by 5 bases and J by 4 bases, with 18 bases left in between. CDR3 bases: TGTGCCAGCAGTGAGGCAGGGGAGCCTCCTTACAATGAGCAGTTCTTC. Its protein is CASSEAGEPPYNEQFF.

This clonotype was counted many times. This chain uses TRBV5-1 with TRBJ2-7; D gene uncertain. CDR1 is SGHRS, CDR2 YFSETQ, per germline. CDR3 length: 11 residues. The V gene lost 7 bases and the J gene lost 3 bases, with 8 bases spanning the gap. The CDR3 is CASGDFYEQYF. The CDR3 DNA reads as TGCGCCAGCGGCGACTTCTACGAGCAGTACTTC.

This clonotype was seen at least ten times. This chain links TRBV4-3 with TRBJ1-1; D remains ambiguous. Germline CDR1 and CDR2: LGHNA and YSLEER. Trimming stripped 1 base from V and 5 bases from J, with 14 bases between. CDR3 length: 15 amino acids. Here the CDR3 reads CASSQVPGPGTEAFF. As DNA, the CDR3 is TGCGCCAGCAGCCAAGTGCCCGGGCCGGGGACTGAAGCTTTCTTT.

The chain joins TRBV18 to TRBJ2-1; tentatively, D is TRBD2 (6 bases). The germline CDR1 and CDR2 sequences are KGHSH and LQKENI. V lost 1 base, J lost 9 bases, and 19 bases lay in between. This CDR3 region has 16 residues. CDR3 bases: TGTGCCAGCTCACCACTCTTTGGCGGGATGAGTCGTGAGCAGTTCTTC. It specifies CASSPLFGGMSREQFF.

This clonotype was picked up a small number of times. The chain recombines TRBV12-3 or TRBV12-4 with TRBJ1-5; D possibly corresponds to TRBD1 (5 bases). Trimming removed 1 base at V and 4 bases at J, with 14 bases between. This CDR3 has 16 amino acids. CDR3 in DNA: TGTGCCAGCAGTTTAGGTGGCAGGGTCGGGAATCAGCCCCAGCATTTT. It yields the protein CASSLGGRVGNQPQHF.

In this sample, this clonotype turned up a few times. V gene TRBV5-1 combines with J gene TRBJ1-4; TRBD1 matches at 7 bases. After removal of 5 bases from V and 6 bases from J, the junction contained 7 bases not matched to a gene. The CDR3 runs to 14 residues. Germline values: CDR1 SGHRS, CDR2 YFSETQ. The CDR3, as DNA: TGCGCCAGCAGATCGCAGGGGGTCGATGAAAAACTGTTTTTT. Translated, it gives CASRSQGVDEKLFF.

There are many counts of this clonotype. The chain employs TRBV6-4 and TRBJ2-2, with a possible D match to TRBD2 (5 bases). Germline V gives CDR1 MRHNA, CDR2 SNTAGT. Trimming removed 5 bases at V and 4 bases at J, with 11 bases between. The CDR3 has 14 residues. As DNA, the CDR3 is TGTGCCAGCAGTCTGGAGGATGGCACCGGGGAGCTGTTTTTT. It translates to CASSLEDGTGELFF.

This clonotype appeared many times. The V and J genes are TRBV3-1 and TRBJ2-7; a weak D match, TRBD2 (6 bases). CDR1 is LGHDT and CDR2 is YNNKEL in the germline V gene (reference sequence). This CDR3 comprises 15 residues. The V end lost 0 bases, the J end lost 6 bases, and 15 bases lay between the germline ends. CDR3 nucleotides: TGTGCCAGCAGCCAAGATCCGGAGGGACGTGGCGAGCAGTACTTC. Translating gives CASSQDPEGRGEQYF.

This clonotype was seen repeatedly, ten times or more. The chain employs TRBV5-1 and TRBJ1-6; weak D call: TRBD1 (5 bases). Germline V gives CDR1 SGHRS, CDR2 YFSETQ. This CDR3 region has 18 residues. V was shortened by 3 bases and J by 9 bases, with 25 bases between the two germline ends. CDR3 residues: CASSSKPTIRDLSSPLHF. As DNA, the CDR3 is TGCGCCAGCAGCTCGAAACCAACCATCAGGGATTTGAGTTCACCCCTCCACTTT. Based on the CDR3 plus reference TRBV5-1 and TRBJ1-6, the full variable domain is KAGVTQTPRYLIKTRGQQVTLSCSPISGHRSVSWYQQTPGQGLQFLFEYFSETQRNKGNFPGRFSGRQFSNSRSEMNVSTLELGDSALYLCASSSKPTIRDLSSPLHFGNGTRLTVT.

In its sample, this clonotype was seen many times. V gene TRBV6-5 combines with J gene TRBJ2-1; 7 bases align to TRBD2. CDR1 MNHEY and CDR2 SVGAGI come from the germline V gene. This CDR3 has 16 residues. V lost 1 base, J lost 5 bases, and 8 bases stayed unmatched. This CDR3 is CASSYLGGRRDNEQFF. The CDR3 nucleotides read TGTGCCAGCAGTTACTTGGGCGGGAGAAGGGACAATGAGCAGTTCTTC.

The sample holds many counts of this clonotype. The chain recombines TRBV6-1 with TRBJ2-7, with TRBD2 identical over 7 bases. Germline trimming cut 4 bases from V and 1 base from J; bases unmatched to any gene: 7. The CDR3 totals 15 residues. From germline, CDR1 is MNHNS and CDR2 SASEGT. Here the CDR3 reads CASSVSSGGSYEQYF. The CDR3 region has the DNA TGTGCCAGCAGTGTGTCTAGCGGAGGGTCCTACGAGCAGTACTTC.

In regard to this clonotype: Compared with germline, one end of the junction differs, possibly owing to a read error. V usage is TRBV20-1 and J usage is TRBJ2-5; 8 bases map to TRBD2. The CDR3 consists of 17 residues. The germline gives CDR1 DFQATT, CDR2 SNEGSKA (reference sequence). CDR3 amino acids: CCASSPGSGRLQETQYF. In DNA form, the CDR3 reads TGCTGTGCTAGCTCCCCGGGGAGCGGGAGACTCCAAGAGACCCAGTACTTC.

The chain is built from TRBV19 and TRBJ1-5; D is undetermined. The CDR3 totals 12 residues. The germline V gene encodes CDR1 LNHDA and CDR2 SQIVND (reference sequence). Between the trimmed V and J ends, which lost 5 bases and 12 bases, there was a span of 14 bases. CDR3 sequence: CASSPVGQDQHF. The CDR3, as DNA: TGTGCCAGTAGTCCGGTCGGGCAGGACCAGCATTTT.

This clonotype was counted only a few times. The chain carries TRBV12-5 and TRBJ1-1, with 9 positions matching TRBD1. V dropped 4 bases and J dropped 4; count of bases not matched to a gene: 13. CDR1 is LGHNT, CDR2 FRNRAP, per germline. This CDR3 spans 17 amino acids. The CDR3 DNA sequence: TGTGCTAGTGGTTCATTCCGGGACAGGGTTGTGGGCACTGAAGCTTTCTTT. Its translation is CASGSFRDRVVGTEAFF.

The table lists this clonotype with a few counts. This sequence joins TRBV4-2 and TRBJ2-6, with D perhaps matching TRBD1 (5 bases). Germline V gene lookup returns CDR1 LGHNA and CDR2 YNFKEQ. The CDR3 runs 16 residues. The V gene lost 3 bases and the J gene lost 4 bases, with 13 bases spanning the gap. The CDR3 loop is CASSQPQVTGANVLTF. The CDR3 DNA reads as TGTGCCAGCAGCCAGCCACAGGTCACCGGGGCCAACGTCCTGACTTTC.

This clonotype was recorded at least ten times. The gene calls are TRBV7-7 and TRBJ2-5; 9 positions match TRBD1. Trimming cost V 3 bases and J 2 bases; bases outside gene matches: 4. Germline CDR1 reads SSHAT; CDR2 reads FNYEAQ (reference sequence). This CDR3 is 15 amino acids long. The CDR3 nucleotides read TGTGCCAGCAGCTTTCAACAGGGGGCACAAGAGACCCAGTACTTC. It encodes CASSFQQGAQETQYF.

This clonotype has ten or more counts. This chain uses TRBV27 with TRBJ1-3; no firm D call. CDR1 and CDR2 (germline): MNHEY, SMNVEV (reference sequence). There are 14 residues in the CDR3. V was clipped by 5 bases and J by 0 bases, with 8 bases between them. CDR3 DNA: TGTGCCAGCAGTCCCCGGGTCTCTGGAAACACCATATATTTT. Translation: CASSPRVSGNTIYF.

Many counts were recorded for this clonotype. V is TRBV20-1 and J is TRBJ2-3; 11 bases agree with TRBD2. Trimming cost V 0 bases and J 0 bases; bases outside gene matches: 23. The CDR3 contains 23 residues. Germline CDR1 and CDR2: DFQATT and SNEGSKA (reference sequence). The CDR3 is CSARDPIPTLLAGGPLSTDTQYF. CDR3 DNA: TGCAGTGCTAGAGACCCAATTCCCACCCTTTTAGCGGGGGGGCCTCTTAGCACAGATACGCAGTATTTT.

This clonotype came up many times. The chain is built from TRBV12-3 or TRBV12-4 and TRBJ2-7, with unresolved D. This CDR3 comprises 12 residues. Trimming cost V 1 base and J 4 bases, with 5 bases left between them. The CDR3 loop reads CASSLVRYEQYF. DNA for the CDR3: TGTGCCAGCAGTTTAGTCAGATACGAGCAGTACTTC.

This clonotype was detected ten times or more. The rearrangement joins TRBV9 to TRBJ2-5; 12 nucleotides match TRBD2. Germline lookup yields CDR1 SGDLS and CDR2 YYNGEE. The CDR3 length is 17 residues. V shed 0 bases and J 5 bases; nucleotides not matched to a gene: 8. CDR3 in DNA: TGTGCCAGCAGCGTAGGAGCTAGCGGGGGGGCCTATGAGACCCAGTACTTC. It codes for CASSVGASGGAYETQYF.

This clonotype was recorded many times. This chain uses TRBV5-1 with TRBJ2-1, with unresolved D. The CDR3 is made up of 16 amino acids. Between the trimmed V and J ends, which lost 4 bases and 0 bases, there was a span of 14 bases. CDR1 is SGHRS and CDR2 is YFSETQ in the germline V gene. CDR3 nucleotides: TGCGCCAGCAGCCCGATAGCTGCGAGCTCCTACAATGAGCAGTTCTTC. Its translation is CASSPIAASSYNEQFF.

This clonotype was observed at least ten times. The chain recombines TRBV7-9 with TRBJ2-1, with D unresolved. Looked up from germline, CDR1 is SEHNR and CDR2 is FQNEAQ (reference sequence). Trimming shortened V by 3 bases and J by 7 bases, and 16 bases separated the two germline ends. This CDR3 comprises 15 residues. For the CDR3, the DNA is TGTGCCAGCAGCTTGACTTCTCCTCCCCATAATGAGCAGTTCTTC. As protein: CASSLTSPPHNEQFF.

This clonotype came up many times. In DNA form, the CDR3 reads TGCGCCAGCAGCCAAGATCCCAGCTCCTACAATGAGCAGTTCTTC. Translation: CASSQDPSSYNEQFF. The chain employs TRBV4-3 and TRBJ2-1; D uncertain. The CDR3 is 15 amino acids. V was shortened by 0 bases and J by 0 bases, with 6 bases between the two germline ends. Germline assignment: CDR1 LGHNA and CDR2 YSLEER.